These 6 T cell receptor beta chains were sequenced from one sample in a study of glioma-infiltrating T cells. TCR alpha and beta CDR3 regions were amplified from RNA using iRepertoire nested multiplex PCR. TCRdb used MiXCR to reprocess the multiplex PCR reads, holding one entry per CDR3 protein. The sample shows fewer than 200,000 distinct CDR3 sequences, around 45% of them seen only once. Sequences were obtained from glioma tissue, nonneoplastic brain tissue, or PBMCs (not recorded which). The receptors shown here come from a human donor with low-grade glioma or glioblastoma, undergoing nonglioma brain surgery, or in good health (not recorded which).

On this clonotype: Possible read error: a much larger clone is one base away. The chain is built from TRBV7-8 and TRBJ2-1, with TRBD2 matching 8 bases. The V segment lost 5 bases and the J segment 7 bases; nucleotides outside the gene matches: 16. This CDR3 has 17 residues. In germline, CDR1 is SGHVS, CDR2 FQNEAQ. CDR3 bases: TGTGCCAGCAGCGAACACGATCCGGGACTAGGAACTAATGAGCAGTTCTTC. Translating gives CASSEHDPGLGTNEQFF.

This clonotype showed up just a few times. The V gene is TRBV2, the J gene TRBJ1-4; D unresolved. Germline assignment: CDR1 SNHLY and CDR2 FYNNEI. The CDR3 is 15 amino acids. V lost 2 bases and J 3 bases, leaving 10 bases between the germline ends. The CDR3 here is CASSEREMANEKLFF. The CDR3 DNA reads as TGTGCCAGCAGTGAACGTGAGATGGCTAATGAAAAACTGTTTTTT.

Many counts were recorded for this clonotype. This chain joins TRBV20-1 and TRBJ2-5; D is ambiguous. The CDR3 is made up of 15 amino acids. V lost 0 bases to trimming and J lost 2 bases, with 13 bases between them. The germline V gene encodes CDR1 DFQATT and CDR2 SNEGSKA (reference sequence). CDR3 nucleotide sequence: TGCAGTGCTAGAGATCAGGAATTTTGGCAAGAGACCCAGTACTTC. Protein sequence: CSARDQEFWQETQYF.

Comments on this clonotype: Being one base from a much bigger clone, this may be a read error. V usage is TRBV6-6 and J usage is TRBJ2-7, with D unclear. The CDR3 is made up of 13 amino acids. From germline, CDR1 is MNHNY and CDR2 SVGAGI (reference sequence). CDR3 sequence (DNA): TGTGCCAGCAGCCCCATGGACGCGTACGAGAAGTACTTC. The encoded protein is CASSPMDAYEKYF.

This clonotype was recorded at least ten times. The rearrangement links TRBV24-1 to TRBJ2-1, with 9 bases that match TRBD1. Germline CDR1 KGHDR, CDR2 SFDVKD. The CDR3 runs to 15 residues. The V segment lost 7 bases and the J segment 4 bases; nucleotides outside the gene matches: 7. DNA for the CDR3: TGTGCCACCAGCAGACAGGGGGAACCTTACAATGAGCAGTTCTTC. The encoded protein is CATSRQGEPYNEQFF.

Details on this clonotype: A single base separates this from a much larger clone, so it may be a read error. The V gene is TRBV12-3 or TRBV12-4, the J gene TRBJ2-3; possibly TRBD1 for D (6 bases). V dropped 9 bases and J dropped 6 bases, with 19 bases sitting between them. The CDR3 loop spans 14 amino acids. The CDR3 coding sequence is TGTGCCAGAAGGGGTAGACAGGTAATCGATACGCAGTATTTT. It is translated as CARRGRQVIDTQYF.